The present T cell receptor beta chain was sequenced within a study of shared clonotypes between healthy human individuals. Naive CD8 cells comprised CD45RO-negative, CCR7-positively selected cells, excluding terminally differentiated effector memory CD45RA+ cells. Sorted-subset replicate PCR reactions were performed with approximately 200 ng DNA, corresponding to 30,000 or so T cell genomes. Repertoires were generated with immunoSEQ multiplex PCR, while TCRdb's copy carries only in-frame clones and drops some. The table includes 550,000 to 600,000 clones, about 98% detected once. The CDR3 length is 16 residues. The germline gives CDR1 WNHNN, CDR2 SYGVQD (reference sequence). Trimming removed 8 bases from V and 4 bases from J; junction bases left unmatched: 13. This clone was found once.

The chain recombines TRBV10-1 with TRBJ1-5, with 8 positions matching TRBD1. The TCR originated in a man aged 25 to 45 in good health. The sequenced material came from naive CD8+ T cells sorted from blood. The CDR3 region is CASRYGATGVNQPQHF. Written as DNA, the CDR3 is TGCGCCAGCCGGTACGGGGCGACAGGGGTTAATCAGCCCCAGCATTTT.